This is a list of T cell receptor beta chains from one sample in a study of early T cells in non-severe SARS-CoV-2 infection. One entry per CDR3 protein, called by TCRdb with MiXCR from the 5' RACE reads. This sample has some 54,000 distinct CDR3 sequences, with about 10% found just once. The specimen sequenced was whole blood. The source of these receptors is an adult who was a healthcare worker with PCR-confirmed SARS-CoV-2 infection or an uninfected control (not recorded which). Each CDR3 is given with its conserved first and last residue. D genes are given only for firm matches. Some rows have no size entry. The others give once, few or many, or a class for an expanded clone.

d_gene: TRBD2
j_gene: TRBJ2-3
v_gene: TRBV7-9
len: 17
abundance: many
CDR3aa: CASSSRIAAGGSDTQYF
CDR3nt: TGTGCCAGCAGCTCCCGTATTGCAGCGGGAGGCTCAGATACGCAGTATTTT

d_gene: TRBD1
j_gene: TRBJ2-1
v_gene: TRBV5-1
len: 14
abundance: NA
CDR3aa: CASSPGTGYNEQFF
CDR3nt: TGCGCCAGCAGCCCCGGGACAGGATACAATGAGCAGTTCTTC

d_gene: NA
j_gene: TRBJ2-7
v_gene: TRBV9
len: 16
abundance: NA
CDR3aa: CASSVGKGLLPYEQYF
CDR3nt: TGTGCCAGCAGCGTAGGGAAGGGACTCCTCCCCTACGAGCAGTACTTC

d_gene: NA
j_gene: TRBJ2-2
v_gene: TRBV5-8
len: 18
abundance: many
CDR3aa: CATFSRQESGRNTGELFF
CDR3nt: TGTGCCACCTTCTCTCGCCAGGAAAGTGGGAGAAACACCGGGGAGCTGTTTTTT

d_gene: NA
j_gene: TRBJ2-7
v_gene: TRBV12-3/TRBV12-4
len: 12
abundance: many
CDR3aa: CASALKGNEQYF
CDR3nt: TGTGCCAGCGCTCTAAAGGGAAACGAGCAGTACTTC

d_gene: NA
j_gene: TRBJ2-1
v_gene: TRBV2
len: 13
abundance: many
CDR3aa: CASIAASYNEQFF
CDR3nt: TGTGCCAGCATTGCGGCCTCCTACAATGAGCAGTTCTTC

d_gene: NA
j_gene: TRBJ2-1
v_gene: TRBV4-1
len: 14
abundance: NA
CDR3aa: CASSPTSTYNEQFF
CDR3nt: TGCGCCAGCAGCCCGACTAGTACCTACAATGAGCAGTTCTTC

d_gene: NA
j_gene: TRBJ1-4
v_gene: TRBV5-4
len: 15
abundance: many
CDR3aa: CASSLAGVTNEKLFF
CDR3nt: TGTGCCAGCAGTCTAGCAGGGGTCACTAATGAAAAACTGTTTTTT

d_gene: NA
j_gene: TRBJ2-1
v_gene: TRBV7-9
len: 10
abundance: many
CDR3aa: CASGGDEQFF
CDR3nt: TGTGCCAGCGGCGGGGATGAGCAGTTCTTC

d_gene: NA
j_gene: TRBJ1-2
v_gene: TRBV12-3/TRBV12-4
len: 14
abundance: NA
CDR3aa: CASSLGGLDYGYTF
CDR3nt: TGTGCCAGCAGTTTAGGGGGGCTTGACTATGGCTACACCTTC

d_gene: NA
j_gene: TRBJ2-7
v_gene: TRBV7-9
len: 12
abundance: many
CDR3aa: CASQPGSYEQYF
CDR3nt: TGTGCCAGCCAACCGGGGTCCTACGAGCAGTACTTC

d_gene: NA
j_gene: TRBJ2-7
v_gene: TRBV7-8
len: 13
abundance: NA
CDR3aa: CASSLAVPYEQYF
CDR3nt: TGTGCCAGCAGCTTAGCGGTTCCCTACGAGCAGTACTTC

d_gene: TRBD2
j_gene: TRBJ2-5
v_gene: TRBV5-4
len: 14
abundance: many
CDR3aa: CATGTSGSGETQYF
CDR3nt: TGTGCCACCGGGACTAGCGGGAGTGGAGAGACCCAGTACTTC

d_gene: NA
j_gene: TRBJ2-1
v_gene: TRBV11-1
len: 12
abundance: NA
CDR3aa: CASSLDRREQFF
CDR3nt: TGTGCCAGCAGCTTAGATCGCCGGGAGCAGTTCTTC

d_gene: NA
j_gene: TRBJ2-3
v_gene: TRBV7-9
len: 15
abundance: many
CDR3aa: CASSSDRRATDTQYF
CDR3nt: TGTGCCAGCAGCTCGGACAGGAGGGCCACAGATACGCAGTATTTT

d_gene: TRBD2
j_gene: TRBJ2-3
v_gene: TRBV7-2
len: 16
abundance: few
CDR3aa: CASSLRLAVNTDTQYF
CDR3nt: TGTGCCAGCAGCTTAAGACTAGCGGTTAACACAGATACGCAGTATTTT

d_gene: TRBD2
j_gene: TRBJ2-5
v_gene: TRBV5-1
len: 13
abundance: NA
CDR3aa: CASSRDYSETQYF
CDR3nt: TGCGCCAGCAGCCGGGACTATTCAGAGACCCAGTACTTC

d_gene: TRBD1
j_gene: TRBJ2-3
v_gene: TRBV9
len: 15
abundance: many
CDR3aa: CASSQWDRSTDTQYF
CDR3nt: TGTGCCAGCAGCCAGTGGGACAGGAGCACAGATACGCAGTATTTT

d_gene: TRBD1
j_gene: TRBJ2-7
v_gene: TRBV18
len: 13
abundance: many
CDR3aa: CASSPTGGYEQYF
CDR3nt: TGTGCCAGCTCACCGACAGGGGGATACGAGCAGTACTTC

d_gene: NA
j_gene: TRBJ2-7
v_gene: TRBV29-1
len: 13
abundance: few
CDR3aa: CSVVFAVRDSQYF
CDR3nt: TGCAGCGTTGTGTTCGCGGTTAGGGACTCACAGTACTTC

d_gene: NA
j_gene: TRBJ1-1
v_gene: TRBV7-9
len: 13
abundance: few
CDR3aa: CASSLLAAGEAFF
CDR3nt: TGTGCCAGCAGCCTTCTCGCTGCGGGGGAAGCTTTCTTT

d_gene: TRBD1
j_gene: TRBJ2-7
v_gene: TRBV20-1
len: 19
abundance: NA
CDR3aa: CSARVSPRDRFLIHYEQYF
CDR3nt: TGCAGTGCTAGAGTAAGCCCTCGGGACAGATTTCTTATTCATTACGAGCAGTACTTC

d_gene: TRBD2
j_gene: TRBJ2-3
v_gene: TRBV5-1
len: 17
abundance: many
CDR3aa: CASSLGGAGGSTDTQYF
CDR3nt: TGCGCCAGCAGCTTAGGTGGAGCGGGAGGAAGCACAGATACGCAGTATTTT

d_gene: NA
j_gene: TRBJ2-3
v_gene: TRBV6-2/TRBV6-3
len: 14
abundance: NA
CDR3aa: CASRTYRDGDTQYF
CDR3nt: TGTGCCAGCCGCACCTATCGGGACGGAGATACGCAGTATTTT

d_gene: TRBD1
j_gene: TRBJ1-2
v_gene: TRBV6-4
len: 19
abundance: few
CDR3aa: CASSDGGGGLRENDYGYTF
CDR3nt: TGTGCCAGCAGTGACGGCGGAGGGGGCCTTAGAGAGAATGACTATGGCTACACCTTC

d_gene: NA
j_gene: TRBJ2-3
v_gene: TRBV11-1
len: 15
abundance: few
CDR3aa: CASSSYPAGTDTQYF
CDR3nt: TGTGCCAGCAGCTCTTACCCAGCGGGTACAGATACGCAGTATTTT

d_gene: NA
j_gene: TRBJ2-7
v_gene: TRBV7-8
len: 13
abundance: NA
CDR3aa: CASSLEGRAGQYF
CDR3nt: TGTGCCAGCAGCTTAGAAGGCAGGGCGGGGCAGTACTTC

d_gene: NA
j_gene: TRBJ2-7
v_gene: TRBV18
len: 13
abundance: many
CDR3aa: CASTYRDDFEQYF
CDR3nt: TGTGCCAGCACCTACCGGGACGACTTCGAGCAGTACTTC

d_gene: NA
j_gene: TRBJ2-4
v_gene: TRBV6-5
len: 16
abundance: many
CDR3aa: CASRRTKTGSGNIQYF
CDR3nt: TGTGCCAGCAGGAGGACTAAGACGGGATCAGGAAACATTCAGTACTTC

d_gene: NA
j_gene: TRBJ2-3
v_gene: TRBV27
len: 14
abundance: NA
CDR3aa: CASTLGGSLDTQYF
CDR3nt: TGTGCCAGCACCCTAGGGGGTTCTCTCGATACGCAGTATTTT

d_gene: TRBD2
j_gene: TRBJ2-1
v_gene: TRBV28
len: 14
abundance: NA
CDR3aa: CASGGGRLSNEQFF
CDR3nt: TGTGCCAGTGGGGGGGGACGTTTGAGCAATGAGCAGTTCTTC

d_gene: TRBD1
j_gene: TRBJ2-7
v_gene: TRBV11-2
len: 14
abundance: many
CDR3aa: CASSLAWTGTEQYF
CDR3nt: TGTGCCAGCAGCTTAGCCTGGACAGGGACCGAGCAGTACTTC

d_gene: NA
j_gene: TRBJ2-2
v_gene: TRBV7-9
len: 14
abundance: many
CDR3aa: CASSTSGYTGELFF
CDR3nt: TGTGCCAGCAGCACCTCAGGGTACACCGGGGAGCTGTTTTTT

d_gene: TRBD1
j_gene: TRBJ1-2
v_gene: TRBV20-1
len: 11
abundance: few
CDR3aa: CSVSGGHGYTF
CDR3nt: TGCAGTGTCTCAGGGGGACATGGCTACACCTTC

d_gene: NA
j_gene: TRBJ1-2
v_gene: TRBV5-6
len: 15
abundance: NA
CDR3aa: CASSRRGKAGYGYTF
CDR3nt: TGTGCCAGCTCCCGCCGGGGGAAGGCAGGCTATGGCTACACCTTC

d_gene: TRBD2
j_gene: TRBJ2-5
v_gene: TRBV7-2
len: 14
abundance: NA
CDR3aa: CASSFWTSQETQYF
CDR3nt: TGTGCCAGCAGCTTTTGGACTAGCCAAGAGACCCAGTACTTC

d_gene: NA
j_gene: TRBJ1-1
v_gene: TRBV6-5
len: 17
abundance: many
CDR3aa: CASRNSYFVGGNTEAFF
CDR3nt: TGTGCCAGCAGGAACTCCTATTTCGTGGGAGGGAACACTGAAGCTTTCTTT

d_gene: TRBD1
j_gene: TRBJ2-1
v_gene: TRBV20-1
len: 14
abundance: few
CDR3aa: CSANGDRGTNEQFF
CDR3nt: TGCAGTGCTAATGGGGACAGGGGGACAAATGAGCAGTTCTTC

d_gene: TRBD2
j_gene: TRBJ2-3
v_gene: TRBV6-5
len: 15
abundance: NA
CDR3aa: CASGLAPRGADTQYF
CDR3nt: TGTGCCAGTGGACTAGCACCAAGAGGTGCAGATACGCAGTATTTT

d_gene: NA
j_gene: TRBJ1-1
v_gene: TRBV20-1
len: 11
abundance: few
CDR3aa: CSASRPNEAFF
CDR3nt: TGCAGTGCTAGTCGTCCCAATGAAGCTTTCTTT

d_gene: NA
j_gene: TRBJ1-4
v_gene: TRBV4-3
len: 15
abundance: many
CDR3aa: CASSRGLGRVEKLFF
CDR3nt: TGCGCCAGCAGCCGAGGTTTGGGCAGGGTGGAAAAACTGTTTTTT

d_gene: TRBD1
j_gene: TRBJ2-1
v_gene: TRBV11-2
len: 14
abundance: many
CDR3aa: CASKPQGVGNEQFF
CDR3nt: TGTGCCAGCAAGCCACAGGGGGTTGGCAATGAGCAGTTCTTC

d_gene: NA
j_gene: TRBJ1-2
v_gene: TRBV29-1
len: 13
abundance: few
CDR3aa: CSALWVSNYGYTF
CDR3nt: TGCAGCGCCCTTTGGGTTTCTAACTATGGCTACACCTTC

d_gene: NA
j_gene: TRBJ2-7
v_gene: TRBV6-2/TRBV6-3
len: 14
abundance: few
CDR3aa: CASSPGGTIYEQYF
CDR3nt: TGTGCCAGCAGCCCAGGGGGGACCATCTACGAGCAGTACTTC

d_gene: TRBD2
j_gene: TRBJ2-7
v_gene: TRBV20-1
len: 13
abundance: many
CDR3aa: CSGRLAGTYEQYF
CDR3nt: TGCAGTGGCAGACTAGCGGGTACCTACGAGCAGTACTTC

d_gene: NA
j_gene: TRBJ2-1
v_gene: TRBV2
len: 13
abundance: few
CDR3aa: CASRAGTTNEQFF
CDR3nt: TGTGCCAGCAGGGCCGGGACAACAAATGAGCAGTTCTTC

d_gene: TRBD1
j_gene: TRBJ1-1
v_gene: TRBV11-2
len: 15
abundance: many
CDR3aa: CASSLDPTGGTEAFF
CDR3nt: TGTGCCAGCAGCTTAGATCCGACAGGGGGAACTGAAGCTTTCTTT

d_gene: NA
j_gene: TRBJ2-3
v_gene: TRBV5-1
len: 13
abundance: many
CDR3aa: CASSLAEGGTQYF
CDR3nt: TGCGCCAGCAGCTTGGCCGAGGGCGGTACGCAGTATTTT

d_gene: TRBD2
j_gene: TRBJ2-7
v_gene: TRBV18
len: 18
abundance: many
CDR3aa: CASSPIRPGLADGYEQYF
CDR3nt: TGTGCCAGCTCACCAATACGACCGGGACTAGCGGATGGCTACGAGCAGTACTTC

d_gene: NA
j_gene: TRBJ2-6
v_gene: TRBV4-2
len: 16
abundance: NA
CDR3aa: CASSQDRSSGANVLTF
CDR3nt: TGTGCCAGCAGCCAAGATAGAAGCTCTGGGGCCAACGTCCTGACTTTC